This record concerns one T cell receptor (beta chain) sequence. As yet, its antigen is unknown. Between the trimmed V and J ends, which lost 3 bases and 0 bases, there was a span of 10 bases. The germline gives CDR1 SGHKS, CDR2 YYEKEE (reference sequence). The CDR3 is 16 amino acids. This record comes from a study of T-cell memory formation after mild COVID-19. Study-wide results and limits: The main location of contracting CD4+ clones was CM and EM, and that of contracting CD8+ clones was EMRA.

Employing constant-segment primers, 5'RACE generated TCR alpha and TCR beta cDNA libraries bearing sample barcodes and UMIs. Each CDR3 protein is one row after TCRdb ran MiXCR on the 5' RACE reads. This sample carries about 470,000 distinct CDR3 sequences, 25% of them seen once, and the ten largest clones take approximately 12%. V is TRBV5-5 and J is TRBJ2-6; TRBD1 might be the D (5 bases). The clonotype comes from an adult woman who had mild COVID-19 (a few samples of this study predate the infection). Cell type and time point are not known. Specimen: PBMCs or a T cell subset sorted from them (not recorded which). The CDR3 region is CASSWAQGSGANVLTF. The CDR3 coding sequence is TGTGCCAGCAGCTGGGCCCAGGGCTCTGGGGCCAACGTCCTGACTTTC.